A selection of T cell receptor beta chains follows, all from one sample in a study of graft-versus-host responses after intestinal transplantation. Repertoires were generated with immunoSEQ multiplex PCR, while TCRdb's copy carries only in-frame clones and drops some. The sample shows 110,000 to 150,000 clones, about 93% of them seen only once. Their target antigens are unknown. The sequences come from unstimulated CD4+ T cells sorted from spleen or lymph node cells, collected before intestinal transplant. These receptors all come from a human donor who received an intestinal transplant. Each CDR3 is given with its conserved first and last residue. D genes are given only for firm matches. Size is omitted from some rows. Given values are once, few, many or a class for expanded clones.

TRBV28	-	TRBJ2-3	TRBD1	TGTGCCAGCAGTTTTGATCGGGACAGGTCTCGAGATACGCAGTATTTT	CASSFDRDRSRDTQYF
TRBV5-4	-	TRBJ2-2	-	TGTGCCAGCAGCATAACTAGGGGGACCGGGGAGCTGTTTTTT	CASSITRGTGELFF
TRBV28	-	TRBJ1-2	TRBD1	TGTGCCAGCAGGCCACAGGGGGCGCTCGGCTACACCTTC	CASRPQGALGYTF
TRBV11-3	-	TRBJ2-1	TRBD2	TGTGCCAGCAGGGCAGGTCTAGCGGGAGGCGACAATGAGCAGTTCTTC	CASRAGLAGGDNEQFF
TRBV6-6	-	TRBJ2-7	TRBD1	TGTGCCAGCAGTTACTCGGACAGGGCCTACGAGCAGTACTTC	CASSYSDRAYEQYF
TRBV19	once	TRBJ2-7	TRBD1	TGTGCCAGTAGCGGACAGGGCCCCTACGAGCAGTACTTC	CASSGQGPYEQYF
TRBV5-6	few	TRBJ2-7	-	TGTGCCAGCAGATCTGGACGAATGAGCTCCTACGAGCAGTACTTC	CASRSGRMSSYEQYF
TRBV10-1	-	TRBJ2-5	TRBD1	TGCGCCAGCAGTGAAAACAGGGGGCCGGGAGAGACCCAGTACTTC	CASSENRGPGETQYF
TRBV5-1	few	TRBJ2-3	-	TGCGCCAGCAGCTCCACAGATACGCAGTATTTT	CASSSTDTQYF
TRBV5-1	-	TRBJ2-1	-	TGCGCCAGCAGCGCGTCTACCCGGGCGGGTGAGCAGTTCTTC	CASSASTRAGEQFF
TRBV6-5	-	TRBJ1-4	-	TGTGCCAGCAGTTACAGCCAGGTGGGGGAAAAACTGTTTTTT	CASSYSQVGEKLFF
TRBV19	-	TRBJ2-3	TRBD2	TGTGCCAGTAGTGTTAGCGGGAGGGGACCTAGCACAGATACGCAGTATTTT	CASSVSGRGPSTDTQYF
TRBV9	once	TRBJ2-2	TRBD2	TGTGCCAGCAGCGTAGGGTTAGCGGGAGGTTATACCGGGGAGCTGTTTTTT	CASSVGLAGGYTGELFF
TRBV13	-	TRBJ2-7	-	TGTGCCAGCAGCTACACAATGGGGGCTAGGGCCTACGAGCAGTACTTC	CASSYTMGARAYEQYF
TRBV7-3	-	TRBJ2-3	-	TGTGCCAGCAGCTCTATCCGTGGGGTTGATACAGATACGCAGTATTTT	CASSSIRGVDTDTQYF
TRBV28	-	TRBJ2-1	TRBD2	TGTGCCAGCAGTTTATTCGGCAGCGGGAGACAGTTCTTC	CASSLFGSGRQFF
TRBV14	-	TRBJ2-7	TRBD2	TGTGCCAGCAGCCAAGATGATCGACTAGCGGGTGCCCTGGTAGACTACGAGCAGTACTTC	CASSQDDRLAGALVDYEQYF
TRBV30	-	TRBJ1-1	TRBD1	TGTGCCTGGAACAGGGGGACTGAAGCTTTCTTT	CAWNRGTEAFF
TRBV30	-	TRBJ2-6	TRBD2	TGTGCCTGTAGCGGGAGGAGCTCTGGGGCCAACGTCCTGACTTTC	CACSGRSSGANVLTF
TRBV6-1	-	TRBJ1-5	-	TGTGCCAGCAGTGGCCCAACTCAAGACAGGATCAATCAGCCCCAGCATTTT	CASSGPTQDRINQPQHF
TRBV7-9	-	TRBJ1-2	-	TGTGCCAGCAGCTCATCTATCCTCTACACCTTC	CASSSSILYTF
TRBV2	-	TRBJ1-3	-	TGTGCCAGCAGACTGACCGTCTCTGGAAACACCATATATTTT	CASRLTVSGNTIYF
TRBV7-2	once	TRBJ2-3	-	TGTGCCAGCAGCTTAGAAGATACGCAGTATTTT	CASSLEDTQYF
TRBV10-1	-	TRBJ2-1	-	TGCGCCAGCAGTGAGGGTTACAATGAGCAGTTCTTC	CASSEGYNEQFF
TRBV7-9	-	TRBJ2-7	TRBD1	TGTGCCAGCAGCTCAGGGGGCGAGCAGTACTTC	CASSSGGEQYF
TRBV19	-	TRBJ2-5	TRBD1	TGTGCCAGTAGTCTGCCCGGGACAGCTAAAGAGACCCAGTACTTC	CASSLPGTAKETQYF
TRBV7-3	-	TRBJ2-1	-	TGTGCCAGCAGCCGCCAAGTGGATAATGAGCAGTTCTTC	CASSRQVDNEQFF
TRBV19	-	TRBJ2-1	-	TGTGCCAGTAGTATTTTTCCGGCTGGGGCCGGTGATGAGCAGTTCTTC	CASSIFPAGAGDEQFF
TRBV15	-	TRBJ2-7	TRBD2	TGTGCCACCAGAGAAGCGGGAGTCTCCTACGAGCAGTACTTC	CATREAGVSYEQYF
TRBV19	-	TRBJ2-4	-	TGTGCCAGCTCTCAACAGAGGGGGATAGCCAAAAACATTCAGTACTTC	CASSQQRGIAKNIQYF
TRBV7-8	-	TRBJ1-2	-	TGTGCCAGCAGCCGTGGACCGGACAATGGCTACACCTTC	CASSRGPDNGYTF
TRBV7-3	once	TRBJ1-1	-	TGTGCCAGCAGCTTAAAAGGAAGCGGGGACACTGAAGCTTTCTTT	CASSLKGSGDTEAFF
TRBV28	-	TRBJ2-7	TRBD1	TGTGCCAGCAGTTTATGGAGGGGGCCCAGCTCCTACGAGCAGTACTTC	CASSLWRGPSSYEQYF
TRBV27	-	TRBJ2-1	TRBD2	TGTGCCAGCAGGCGGGAGGGCCGGGGGGGCGAGCAGTTCTTC	CASRREGRGGEQFF
TRBV28	-	TRBJ2-7	TRBD2	TGTGCCAGCAGTTTATCCCCTACGGGGGGAGGTCCCTACGAGCAGTACTTC	CASSLSPTGGGPYEQYF
TRBV10-1	once	TRBJ2-7	-	TGCGCCAGCAGTGGAACGGGTTCACCCCCTTACGAGCAGTACTTC	CASSGTGSPPYEQYF
TRBV2	-	TRBJ2-5	TRBD1	TGTGCCAGCAGTGAACTCGGGACAGTGTGGGAAGAGACCCAGTACTTC	CASSELGTVWEETQYF
TRBV6-8	-	TRBJ1-2	-	TGTGCCAGCAGTTACCAGACACGGGTAGAGTGGGGCTACACCTTC	CASSYQTRVEWGYTF
TRBV6-1	-	TRBJ2-7	TRBD2	TGTGCCAGCAGTGAAGGAGGACTAGCGGGAGTTTCCGAGCAGTACTTC	CASSEGGLAGVSEQYF
TRBV30	-	TRBJ2-2	-	TGTGCCTGGAGTCGGTCAGGCGCCGGGGAGCTGTTTTTT	CAWSRSGAGELFF
TRBV6-1	-	TRBJ2-7	-	TGTGCCAGCAACAGTTTACCGGGACCATCCTACGAGCAGTACTTC	CASNSLPGPSYEQYF
TRBV5-4	-	TRBJ2-7	-	TGTGCCAGCAGCTTGGATCCCCTAAGGCTAGCGTCGAGCTCCTACGAGCAGTACTTC	CASSLDPLRLASSSYEQYF
TRBV28	-	TRBJ1-6	-	TGTGCCAGCAGTGTACAGGGTTACAATTCACCCCTCCACTTT	CASSVQGYNSPLHF
TRBV6-6	-	TRBJ2-1	TRBD2	TGTGCCAGCAGTAAGAGGGAGGGATACAATGAGCAGTTCTTC	CASSKREGYNEQFF
TRBV11-2	-	TRBJ2-1	TRBD2	TGTGCCAGCAGCTTAGAACTAGCGGGAGGGCCGAATGAGCAGTTCTTC	CASSLELAGGPNEQFF
TRBV19	-	TRBJ2-1	-	TGTGCCAGTAGTCCGGGACGATCCAATGAGCAGTTCTTC	CASSPGRSNEQFF
TRBV6-7	-	TRBJ1-5	-	TGTGCCAGCAGTCCCGGACATGGAGGCGGCAATCAGCCCCAGCATTTT	CASSPGHGGGNQPQHF
TRBV7-6	once	TRBJ2-1	TRBD1	TGTGCCAGCAGCTTAGTTGTATCGGGACAGAGCTCCTACAATGAGCAGTTCTTC	CASSLVVSGQSSYNEQFF
TRBV11-3	-	TRBJ1-2	TRBD1	TGTGCCAGCAGCTTAGGGACAGGGAACTATGGCTACACCTTC	CASSLGTGNYGYTF
TRBV5-6	-	TRBJ1-2	-	TGTGCCAGCAGTCGGGGAACAGTAGGACCGTATGGCTACACCTTC	CASSRGTVGPYGYTF
TRBV19	once	TRBJ1-1	TRBD1	TGTGCCAGTAGTACCAGACAGGGGACGAACACTGAAGCTTTCTTT	CASSTRQGTNTEAFF
TRBV11-2	once	TRBJ1-6	-	TGTGCCAGCAGTTTAACCGGGACAAGCTATAATTCACCCCTCCACTTT	CASSLTGTSYNSPLHF
TRBV6-5	-	TRBJ2-2	-	TGTGCCAGCAGCAACGGGGAAAACACCGGGGAGCTGTTTTTT	CASSNGENTGELFF
TRBV4-2	-	TRBJ1-5	TRBD1	TGTGCCAGCAGCCAAGCGGTCGGGGACACAGGGGCCCAGCCCCAGCATTTT	CASSQAVGDTGAQPQHF
TRBV29-1	once	TRBJ2-1	-	TGCAGCGTAACCATTCCCCTCGGGAGTACCAATGAGCAGTTCTTC	CSVTIPLGSTNEQFF
TRBV18	-	TRBJ1-1	-	TGTGCCAGCTCACCAACAGTTAGCACTGAAGCTTTCTTT	CASSPTVSTEAFF
TRBV6-6	-	TRBJ2-7	-	TGTGCCAGCAGGGAGGTAGCGGCGACCTACGAGCAGTACTTC	CASREVAATYEQYF